This T cell receptor (beta chain) was identified during a study of blood T cell repertoires in COVID-19. Using immunoSEQ multiplex PCR, the repertoire was profiled, and TCRdb retains in-frame clones only, with some absent. This table holds 200,000 to 250,000 clones, 82% found once. The sequence came from a woman in her fifties or sixties who had recovered from COVID-19. The sample was PBMCs or T cells enriched from blood (not recorded which).

The CDR3 sequence is CASSLLGGLYNEQFF. CDR3 in DNA: TGTGCCAGCAGCTTACTAGGGGGCTTGTACAATGAGCAGTTCTTC. The chain has TRBV11-2 and TRBJ2-1; 7 positions agree with TRBD1. Losses at the gene ends were 2 bases for V and 4 bases for J; bases not matched to a gene: 5. From germline, CDR1 is SGHAT and CDR2 FQNNGV. CDR3 length equals 15 residues.